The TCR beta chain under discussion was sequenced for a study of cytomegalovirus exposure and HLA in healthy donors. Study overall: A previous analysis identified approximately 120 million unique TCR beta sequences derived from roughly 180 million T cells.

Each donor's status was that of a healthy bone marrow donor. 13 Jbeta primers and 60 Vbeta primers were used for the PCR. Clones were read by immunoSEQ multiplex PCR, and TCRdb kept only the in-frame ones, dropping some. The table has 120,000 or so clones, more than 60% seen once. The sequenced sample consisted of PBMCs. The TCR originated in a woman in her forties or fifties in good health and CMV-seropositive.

CDR3 amino acids: CASSEILDPGELFF. The CDR3 DNA reads TGTGCCAGCAGTGAAATCCTAGACCCCGGGGAGCTGTTTTTT. V and J are TRBV6-1 and TRBJ2-2, with unresolved D. The CDR3 totals 14 residues. Germline V gives CDR1 MNHNS, CDR2 SASEGT. Trimming cost V 2 bases and J 6 bases, with 10 bases left between them.